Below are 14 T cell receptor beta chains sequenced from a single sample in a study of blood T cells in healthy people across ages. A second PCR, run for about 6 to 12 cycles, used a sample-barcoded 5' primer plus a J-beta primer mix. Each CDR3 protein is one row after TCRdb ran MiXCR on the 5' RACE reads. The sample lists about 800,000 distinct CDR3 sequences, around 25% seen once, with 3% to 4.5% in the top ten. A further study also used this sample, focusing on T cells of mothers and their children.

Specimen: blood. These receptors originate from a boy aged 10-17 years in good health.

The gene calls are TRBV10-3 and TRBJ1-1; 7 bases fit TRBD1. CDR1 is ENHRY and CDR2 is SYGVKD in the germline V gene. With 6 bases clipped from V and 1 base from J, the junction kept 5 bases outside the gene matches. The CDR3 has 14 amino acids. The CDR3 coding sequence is TGTGCCATCAGAGCCGGGACAGCGAACACTGAAGCTTTCTTT. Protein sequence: CAIRAGTANTEAFF.

The DNA for the CDR3 is TGTGCCAGCAGGGCTGCGGGATCCAATGAGCAGTTCTTC. It is translated as CASRAAGSNEQFF. This sequence joins TRBV7-9 and TRBJ2-5; possibly TRBD2 for D (6 bases). The DNA end favors TRBJ2-1, so the J call may be wrong. Germline loops: CDR1 SEHNR, CDR2 FQNEAQ (reference sequence). This CDR3 is 13 amino acids long.

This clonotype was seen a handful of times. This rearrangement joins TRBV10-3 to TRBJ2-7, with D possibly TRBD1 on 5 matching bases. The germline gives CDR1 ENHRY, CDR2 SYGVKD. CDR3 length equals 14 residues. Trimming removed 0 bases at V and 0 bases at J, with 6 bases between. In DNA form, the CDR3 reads TGTGCCATCAGTGAGTCGGACATCTCCTACGAGCAGTACTTC. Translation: CAISESDISYEQYF.

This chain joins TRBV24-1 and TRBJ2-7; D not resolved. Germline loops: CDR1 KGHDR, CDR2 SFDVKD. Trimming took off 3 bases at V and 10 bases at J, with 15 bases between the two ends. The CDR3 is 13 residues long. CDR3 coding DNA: TGTGCCACCAGTGATCCGAAGTCGGGCGCCCAGTACTTC. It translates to CATSDPKSGAQYF.

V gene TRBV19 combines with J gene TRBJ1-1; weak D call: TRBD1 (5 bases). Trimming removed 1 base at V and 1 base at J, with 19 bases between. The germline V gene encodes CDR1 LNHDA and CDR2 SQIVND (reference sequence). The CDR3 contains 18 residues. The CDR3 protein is CASSIGFSQVGKNTEAFF. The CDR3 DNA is TGTGCCAGTAGTATAGGTTTCTCACAGGTCGGGAAGAACACTGAAGCTTTCTTT. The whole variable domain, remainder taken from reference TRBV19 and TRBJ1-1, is DGGITQSPKYLFRKEGQNVTLSCEQNLNHDAMYWYRQDPGQGLRLIYYSQIVNDFQKGDIAEGYSVSREKKESFPLTVTSAQKNPTAFYLCASSIGFSQVGKNTEAFFGQGTRLTVV.

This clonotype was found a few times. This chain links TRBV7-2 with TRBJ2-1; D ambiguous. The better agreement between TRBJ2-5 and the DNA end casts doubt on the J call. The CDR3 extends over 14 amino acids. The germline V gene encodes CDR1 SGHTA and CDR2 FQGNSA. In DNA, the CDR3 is TGTGCCAGCCGATATATGGCCGGCCAAGAGACCCAGTACTTC. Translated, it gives CASRYMAGQETQYF.

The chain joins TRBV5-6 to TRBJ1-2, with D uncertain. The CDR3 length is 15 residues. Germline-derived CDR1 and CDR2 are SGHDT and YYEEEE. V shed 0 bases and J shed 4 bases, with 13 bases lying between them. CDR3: CASSLEFPRSYGYTF. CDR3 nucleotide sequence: TGTGCCAGCAGCTTGGAATTCCCACGGTCCTATGGCTACACCTTC.

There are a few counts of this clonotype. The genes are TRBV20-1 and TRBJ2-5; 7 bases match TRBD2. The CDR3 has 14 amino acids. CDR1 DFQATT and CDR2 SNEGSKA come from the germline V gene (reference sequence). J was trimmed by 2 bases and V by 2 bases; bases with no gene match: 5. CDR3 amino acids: CSARSPGGQETQYF. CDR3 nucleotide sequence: TGCAGTGCTAGATCCCCCGGGGGGCAAGAGACCCAGTACTTC.

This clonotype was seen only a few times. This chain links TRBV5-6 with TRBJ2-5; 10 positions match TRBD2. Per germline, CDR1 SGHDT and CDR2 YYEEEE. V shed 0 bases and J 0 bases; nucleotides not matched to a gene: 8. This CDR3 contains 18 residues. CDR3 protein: CASSLVPRTSGYQETQYF. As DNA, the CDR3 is TGTGCCAGCAGCTTGGTCCCACGGACTAGCGGATACCAAGAGACCCAGTACTTC. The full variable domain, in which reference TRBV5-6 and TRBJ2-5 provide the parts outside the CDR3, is DAGVTQSPTHLIKTRGQQVTLRCSPKSGHDTVSWYQQALGQGPQFIFQYYEEEERQRGNFPDRFSGHQFPNYSSELNVNALLLGDSALYLCASSLVPRTSGYQETQYFGPGTRLLVL.

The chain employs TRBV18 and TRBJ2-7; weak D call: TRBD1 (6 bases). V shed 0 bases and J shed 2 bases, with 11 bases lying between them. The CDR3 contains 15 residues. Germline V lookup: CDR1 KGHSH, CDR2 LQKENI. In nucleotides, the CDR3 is TGTGCCAGCTCACCACCCACAGGGAGCACCTACGAGCAGTACTTC. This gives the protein CASSPPTGSTYEQYF.

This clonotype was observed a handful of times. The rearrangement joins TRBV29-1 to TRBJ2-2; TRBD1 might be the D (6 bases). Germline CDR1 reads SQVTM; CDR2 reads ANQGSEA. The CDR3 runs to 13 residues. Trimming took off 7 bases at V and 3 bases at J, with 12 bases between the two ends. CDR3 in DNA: TGCAGCGCTACAACAGGGTACACCGGGGAGCTGTTTTTT. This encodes CSATTGYTGELFF.

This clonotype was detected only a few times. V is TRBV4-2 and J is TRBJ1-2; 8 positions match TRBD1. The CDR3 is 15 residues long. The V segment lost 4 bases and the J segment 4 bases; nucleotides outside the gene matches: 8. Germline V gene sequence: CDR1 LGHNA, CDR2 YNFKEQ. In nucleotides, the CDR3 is TGTGCCAGCAGCCCCTCGACAGGGGTTAGCTATGGCTACACCTTC. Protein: CASSPSTGVSYGYTF.

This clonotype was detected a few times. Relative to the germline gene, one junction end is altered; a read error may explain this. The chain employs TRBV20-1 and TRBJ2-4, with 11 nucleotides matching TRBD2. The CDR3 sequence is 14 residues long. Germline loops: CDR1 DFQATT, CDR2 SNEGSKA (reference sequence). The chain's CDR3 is CGASLAGGGNIQYF. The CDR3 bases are TGCGGTGCTAGCCTAGCGGGAGGAGGAAACATTCAGTACTTC.

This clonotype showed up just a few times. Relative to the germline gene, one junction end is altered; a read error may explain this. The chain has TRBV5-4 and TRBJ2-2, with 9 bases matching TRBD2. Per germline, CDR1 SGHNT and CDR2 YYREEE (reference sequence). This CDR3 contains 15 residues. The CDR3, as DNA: TGTGCCAGCGGCTTTGGACTAGCGACGGCCGGGGAGCTGTTTTTT. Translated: CASGFGLATAGELFF.